The rows below give T cell receptor beta chains drawn from one sample of a study of identical twins. TCRdb recomputed calls from the 5' RACE reads with MiXCR, one row per CDR3 protein. The data show roughly 290,000 distinct CDR3 sequences, with approximately 8.5% seen just once and 2.1% held by the top ten. These same records also appear under a second study, on yellow fever vaccine responses in identical twins.

Sequenced: memory (CD45RO+) T cells sorted from blood. These receptors were obtained from a woman younger than 30 in good health. Both conserved end residues are part of each CDR3. D genes are given only for firm matches. Size is stated for part of the rows, as once, few or many counts, or as a class when the clone is expanded.

>-|TRBV4-1|TRBJ2-7|-
TGCGCCAGCAGCCAGGGATCCTCGGGTAGCGGAGTGAACTACGAGCAGTACTTC
CASSQGSSGSGVNYEQYF
>many|TRBV11-2|TRBJ1-1|-
TGTGCCAGCAGCTTAGTGGGGGGCGTGAACACTGAAGCTTTCTTT
CASSLVGGVNTEAFF
>-|TRBV10-3|TRBJ1-2|TRBD1
TGTGCCATCGGGATTCCAACAGGGGAGGTCACCTTC
CAIGIPTGEVTF
>many|TRBV12-3/TRBV12-4|TRBJ1-3|-
TGTGCCAGCAGTCCTGCGACCGACACCTCTGGAAACACCATATATTTT
CASSPATDTSGNTIYF
>-|TRBV6-1|TRBJ1-6|-
TGTGCCAGCAGCCTCCCCGGACAGTTTGCAAATTCACCCCTCCACTTT
CASSLPGQFANSPLHF
>few|TRBV11-2|TRBJ2-3|TRBD2
TGTGCCAGCAGCAAAGGCCTAGCGGGGGGGATAGATACGCAGTATTTT
CASSKGLAGGIDTQYF
>few|TRBV28|TRBJ2-1|TRBD2
TGTGCCAGCAGTTCGGCTAGCGGACGCAATGAGCAGTTCTTC
CASSSASGRNEQFF
>-|TRBV7-9|TRBJ2-1|TRBD1
TGTGCCAGCAGTCACGTCACCGGGACAGACTACAATGAGCAGTTCTTC
CASSHVTGTDYNEQFF
>many|TRBV7-9|TRBJ2-3|-
TGTGCCAGCAGTACAGAGGGAGATACGCAGTATTTT
CASSTEGDTQYF
>many|TRBV10-3|TRBJ2-7|TRBD2
TGTGCCATCGGTCCGCGGGAGTATCCCGAGCAGTACTTC
CAIGPREYPEQYF
>many|TRBV24-1|TRBJ2-3|TRBD1
TGTGCCACCGGGTGGACAGGGACAGATACGCAGTATTTT
CATGWTGTDTQYF
>many|TRBV3-1|TRBJ2-3|-
TGTGCCAGCAGCCAGAGGGAGACGCAGTATTTT
CASSQRETQYF
>medium-sized|TRBV12-3/TRBV12-4|TRBJ2-3|-
TGTGCCAGCAATCCTCGGGCGGGAATGGGCACAGATACGCAGTATTTT
CASNPRAGMGTDTQYF
>many|TRBV20-1|TRBJ2-3|-
TGCAGTGCCTGGCACTCGACAGATACGCAGTATTTT
CSAWHSTDTQYF
>-|TRBV28|TRBJ1-5|TRBD1
TGTGCCAGCAGCACGACAGGGGGTCAGCCCCAGCATTTT
CASSTTGGQPQHF
>few|TRBV4-1|TRBJ2-1|-
TGCGCCAGCAGCCAAGGGGCCAGGGGTCGGGACGAGCAGTTCTTC
CASSQGARGRDEQFF
>-|TRBV25-1|TRBJ1-2|TRBD1
TGTGCCAGCAGTGATGGGACAGCCTATGGCTACACCTTC
CASSDGTAYGYTF
>-|TRBV5-1|TRBJ2-7|-
TGCGCCAGCAGCTTGGGGCAGGGGGGGATTCACGAGCAGTACTTC
CASSLGQGGIHEQYF
>-|TRBV5-1|TRBJ2-7|TRBD1
TGCGCCAGCAGCTTCATTGGGAATTCCGGGACAGGGAGCTCCTACGAGCAGTACTTC
CASSFIGNSGTGSSYEQYF
>few|TRBV5-5|TRBJ1-1|-
TGTGCCAGCAGCTTCACAGATGACACTGAAGCTTTCTTT
CASSFTDDTEAFF
>many|TRBV20-1|TRBJ1-5|-
TGCAGTGCTAGAGATTCGGCTGGGCATCAGCCCCAGCATTTT
CSARDSAGHQPQHF
>many|TRBV12-3/TRBV12-4|TRBJ2-1|-
TGTGCCAGCAGTTTTTCCGGGACAAACGCTGAGCAGTTCTTC
CASSFSGTNAEQFF
>few|TRBV7-2|TRBJ2-5|TRBD2
TGTGCCAGCAGCTACAATCTAGCGGGGGGCGAGACCCAGTACTTC
CASSYNLAGGETQYF
>many|TRBV12-3/TRBV12-4|TRBJ2-7|TRBD1
TGTGCCAGCAGTACCAAGGACAGGGGAGGCGAGCAGTACTTC
CASSTKDRGGEQYF
>many|TRBV5-1|TRBJ2-7|-
TGCGCCAGCAGCTGGGTTCCCTACGGGGGTATTGTCTACGAGCAGTACTTC
CASSWVPYGGIVYEQYF
>many|TRBV10-3|TRBJ1-5|-
TGTGCCATCAGGGGGGGAGGACAAAATCAGCCCCAGCATTTT
CAIRGGGQNQPQHF
>many|TRBV20-1|TRBJ2-4|TRBD1
TGCAGTGCTAGCCCTGGACAGGGGTACATTCAGTACTTC
CSASPGQGYIQYF
>many|TRBV29-1|TRBJ1-1|TRBD1
TGCAGCGTTGACCAAGGACAGGGGTACACTGAAGCTTTCTTT
CSVDQGQGYTEAFF